A single sample is the source of the 20 T cell receptor beta chains below, sequenced in a study of cytomegalovirus exposure and HLA in healthy donors (TCRdb year 2017). Receptor amplification or capture employed the immunoSEQ multiplex PCR assay. TCRdb provides this immuneACCESS table in a form limited to in-frame rearrangements. Some clones are lacking; in checked studies, under half of them reflect an unresolved V gene, and why the rest are absent is not known. The sample table records 65,000 to 90,000 clones; roughly 96% of these occur just once. The ten largest clones represent less than 3.5% of the sample. Material for sequencing was PBMCs. Receptors were obtained from a man aged 18 to 30 in good health and CMV-seronegative.

This clone is a singleton in its sample. The chain carries TRBV28 and TRBJ2-7, with unresolved D. Germline CDR1 and CDR2: MDHEN and SYDVKM. CDR3 size: 13 residues. The germline V and J ends were trimmed by 1 base and 6 bases, with 10 bases remaining between them. CDR3 region: CASSLFSPTEQYF. The CDR3, as DNA: TGTGCCAGCAGTTTATTTAGCCCGACCGAGCAGTACTTC.

V and J are TRBV6-1 and TRBJ2-4; 10 bases are a match to TRBD1. This CDR3 has 16 amino acids. The junction had 1 base not matched to a gene; V was cut back by 1 base and J by 1 base. Germline CDR1 reads MNHNS; CDR2 reads SASEGT. CDR3 bases: TGTGCCAGCAGTGAAGAGACAGGGGGCGCCAAAAACATTCAGTACTTC. Its translation is CASSEETGGAKNIQYF.

The chain is built from TRBV5-1 and TRBJ2-1, with TRBD1 as a possible D gene (6 bases). V lost 0 bases to trimming and J lost 0 bases, with 10 bases between them. The CDR3 has 16 amino acids. Germline V lookup: CDR1 SGHRS, CDR2 YFSETQ. In nucleotides, the CDR3 is TGCGCCAGCAGCTTGGTTGAAGGGGGCTCCTACAATGAGCAGTTCTTC. Encoded protein: CASSLVEGGSYNEQFF. The whole variable domain, remainder taken from reference TRBV5-1 and TRBJ2-1, is KAGVTQTPRYLIKTRGQQVTLSCSPISGHRSVSWYQQTPGQGLQFLFEYFSETQRNKGNFPGRFSGRQFSNSRSEMNVSTLELGDSALYLCASSLVEGGSYNEQFFGPGTRLTVL.

CDR3 loop: CASSLGREFDGYTF. The CDR3 coding sequence is TGTGCCAGCAGCTTAGGCAGGGAATTCGATGGCTACACCTTC. The chain links TRBV7-2 to TRBJ1-2, with D tentatively TRBD1 (5 bases). Trimming stripped 1 base from V and 6 bases from J, with 12 bases between. CDR1 and CDR2 from the germline V gene are SGHTA and FQGNSA. This CDR3 contains 14 residues.

The rearrangement uses TRBV7-9 and TRBJ1-3; the D gene is possibly TRBD1 (5 bases). Trimming took 1 base from V and 8 from J, leaving 12 bases between them. Germline CDR1 and CDR2: SEHNR and FQNEAQ (reference sequence). The CDR3 sequence is 14 residues long. The CDR3 loop is CASSLGQGEDTIYF. The CDR3 region has the DNA TGTGCCAGCAGCTTAGGTCAGGGCGAGGACACCATATATTTT.

The genes are TRBV5-4 and TRBJ1-2; no clear D. V lost 4 bases and J lost 7, with 17 bases in between. The germline V gene has CDR1 SGHNT and CDR2 YYREEE (reference sequence). This CDR3 is built from 14 residues. The CDR3: CASSPEALLGGYTF. The CDR3 coding sequence is TGTGCCAGCAGCCCCGAGGCTCTCTTAGGTGGCTACACCTTC.

The genes are TRBV6-4 and TRBJ2-1, with TRBD2 matching over 14 bases. Germline values: CDR1 MRHNA, CDR2 SNTAGT. The V segment lost 3 bases and the J segment 6 bases; nucleotides outside the gene matches: 1. This CDR3 is 15 amino acids long. This CDR3 is CASSEGTSGGNEQFF. DNA for the CDR3: TGTGCCAGCAGTGAAGGGACTAGCGGGGGCAATGAGCAGTTCTTC.

The rearrangement uses TRBV25-1 and TRBJ1-1, with 8 bases fitting TRBD1. The V segment lost 1 base and the J segment 3 bases; nucleotides outside the gene matches: 10. This CDR3 has 17 residues. Per germline, CDR1 MGHDK and CDR2 SYGVNS. The CDR3, as DNA: TGTGCCAGCAGTGAATTTGTCGGCTCGGACAGGGACACTGAAGCTTTCTTT. Encoded protein: CASSEFVGSDRDTEAFF.

V usage is TRBV6-1 and J usage is TRBJ1-2, with D possibly matching TRBD1 (6 bases). The CDR3 is 13 residues long. CDR1 and CDR2 (germline): MNHNS, SASEGT. Trimming removed 2 bases at V and 4 bases at J, with 8 bases between. CDR3 region: CASSETGPYGYTF. DNA for the CDR3: TGTGCCAGCAGTGAAACAGGGCCCTATGGCTACACCTTC.

This chain connects TRBV7-9 to TRBJ1-6; 8 positions match TRBD1. CDR1 is SEHNR, CDR2 FQNEAQ, per germline (reference sequence). There are 17 residues in the CDR3. J was trimmed by 0 bases and V by 5 bases; bases with no gene match: 6. CDR3 sequence: CASSLVQGASYNSPLHF. For the CDR3, the DNA is TGTGCCAGCAGCCTCGTTCAGGGGGCCTCCTATAATTCACCCCTCCACTTT.

This chain uses TRBV25-1 with TRBJ2-1; no clear D. Germline V gives CDR1 MGHDK, CDR2 SYGVNS. The V and J ends lost 4 bases and 9 bases respectively, with 16 bases between them. The length of the CDR3 is 14 residues. The CDR3 protein is CASSGLPLYGEQFF. In nucleotides, the CDR3 is TGTGCCAGCAGTGGTCTTCCCCTTTACGGTGAGCAGTTCTTC.

This clone was recorded once. The chain joins TRBV30 to TRBJ2-1, with 7 positions matching TRBD2. CDR3 size: 14 residues. Looked up from germline, CDR1 is GTSNPN and CDR2 is SVGIG (reference sequence). Trimming cost V 2 bases and J 7 bases; bases outside gene matches: 8. The chain's CDR3 is CAWSIAGERNEQFF. DNA for the CDR3: TGTGCCTGGAGTATTGCGGGGGAACGAAATGAGCAGTTCTTC.

V and J are TRBV6-7 and TRBJ1-5; D might be TRBD1 (5 bases). TRBV6-7 is treated as an ORF (open reading frame) with a function not yet certain. The CDR3 runs to 14 residues. V was pared by 0 bases and J by 6 bases, with 9 bases between. The CDR3 bases are TGTGCCAGCAGTTACTCCAGGGCGCTTCAGCCCCAGCATTTT. Protein sequence: CASSYSRALQPQHF.

This chain links TRBV7-9 with TRBJ1-1; 7 bases align to TRBD1. The V and J ends lost 2 bases and 3 bases, in that order; junction bases with no gene match: 6. The germline gives CDR1 SEHNR, CDR2 FQNEAQ (reference sequence). The CDR3 spans 15 residues. CDR3: CASSLNPTGDTEAFF. The CDR3 coding sequence is TGTGCCAGCAGCTTAAACCCAACAGGGGACACTGAAGCTTTCTTT.

This chain connects TRBV10-3 to TRBJ2-7, with D tentatively TRBD1 (5 bases). The ends were cut back, 6 bases at V and 5 bases at J, with 11 bases in the middle. Germline CDR1 and CDR2: ENHRY and SYGVKD. The CDR3 length is 12 residues. In DNA, the CDR3 is TGTGCCATCAGGGCCCGCAGGGACGAGCAGTACTTC. This sequence encodes CAIRARRDEQYF.

The V gene is TRBV28, the J gene TRBJ1-1; possible D gene TRBD1, 5 bases. The CDR3 is 15 residues long. V lost 5 bases and J lost 5, with 18 bases in between. Germline V CDR1 and CDR2: MDHEN, SYDVKM. CDR3 in DNA: TGTGCCAGCAGTGGGACTGATCATCCGAGGACTGAAGCTTTCTTT. Translating it yields CASSGTDHPRTEAFF.

This rearrangement joins TRBV27 to TRBJ2-1; D unclear. This CDR3 has 13 residues. V was clipped by 6 bases and J by 6 bases, with 12 bases between them. Germline V lookup: CDR1 MNHEY, CDR2 SMNVEV (reference sequence). CDR3 nucleotides: TGTGCCAGCAGAGATGCCGGGTCCAATGAGCAGTTCTTC. Protein sequence: CASRDAGSNEQFF.

The chain has TRBV9 and TRBJ2-1, with 11 bases identical to TRBD2. Germline assignment: CDR1 SGDLS and CDR2 YYNGEE. J gave up 5 bases and V 3 bases, and 7 bases lay outside the gene matches. This CDR3 region has 16 residues. The CDR3 here is CASSADISGGDNEQFF. The CDR3 nucleotides are TGTGCCAGCAGCGCAGATATTAGCGGGGGGGACAATGAGCAGTTCTTC. The full variable domain, with the rest looked up from reference TRBV9 and TRBJ2-1, is DSGVTQTPKHLITATGQRVTLRCSPRSGDLSVYWYQQSLDQGLQFLIQYYNGEERAKGNILERFSAQQFPDLHSELNLSSLELGDSALYFCASSADISGGDNEQFFGPGTRLTVL.

This chain links TRBV5-6 with TRBJ1-3; tentative D call: TRBD1 (6 bases). Looked up from germline, CDR1 is SGHDT and CDR2 is YYEEEE. The length of the CDR3 is 16 residues. Trimming took off 4 bases at V and 3 bases at J, with 17 bases between the two ends. The DNA for the CDR3 is TGTGCCAGCAGCGCAATTAGGGGGAACGGTGGAAACACCATATATTTT. Translated, it gives CASSAIRGNGGNTIYF. Filled out from reference TRBV5-6 and TRBJ1-3, the complete variable domain reads DAGVTQSPTHLIKTRGQQVTLRCSPKSGHDTVSWYQQALGQGPQFIFQYYEEEERQRGNFPDRFSGHQFPNYSSELNVNALLLGDSALYLCASSAIRGNGGNTIYFGEGSWLTVV.

The CDR3 DNA follows: TGTGCCTGGAGTGTACAAGCGGGGGTAACGGATACGCAGTATTTT. It yields the protein CAWSVQAGVTDTQYF. J is TRBJ2-3 and V is TRBV30, with 8 positions matching TRBD2. This CDR3 region has 15 residues. Germline values: CDR1 GTSNPN, CDR2 SVGIG (reference sequence). V shed 0 bases, J shed 6 bases, and the junction held 8 bases outside the gene matches. The whole variable domain, remainder taken from reference TRBV30 and TRBJ2-3, is SQTIHQWPATLVQPVGSPLSLECTVEGTSNPNLYWYRQAAGRGLQLLFYSVGIGQISSEVPQNLSASRPQDRQFILSSKKLLLSDSGFYLCAWSVQAGVTDTQYFGPGTRLTVL.